This T cell receptor beta chain was recovered during a study of blood T cell repertoires in COVID-19. Study details: COVID-19 samples, acute and convalescent, were from the United States, Italy and Spain. Nucleic acid was either cDNA or gDNA, and it came from T cells, B-cell-depleted T cells, or PBMCs.

This clone has just one count. Per the authors' pipeline: Quantification of nucleated cells was approximated via reference gene primer amplification. Produced via immunoSEQ multiplex PCR; TCRdb's table is partial and in-frame only. Clone size and V and J calls were adopted from that table, with D and trimming inferred from the DNA. Among roughly 100,000 clones listed, over 75% were seen once. Unmatched junction bases numbered 6, after V lost 1 base and J lost 5 bases. Germline V CDR1 and CDR2: SGHRS, YFSETQ. The CDR3 totals 15 residues. The sequence was collected from a man between 65 and 85 years old with active or convalescent COVID-19. This chain joins TRBV5-1 and TRBJ2-7, with 10 bases that match TRBD2. The sequencing sample was made of peripheral blood. CDR3 DNA sequence: TGCGCCAGCAGCTTGTTCCTAGCGGGAGTAAACGAGCAGTACTTC. Translating it yields CASSLFLAGVNEQYF.